The 17 T cell receptor beta chains presented below share a single source sample, sequenced in a study of T cells after yellow fever vaccination. TCRdb independently ran MiXCR on the 5' RACE reads; one entry per CDR3 protein. The data contain under 250,000 distinct CDR3 sequences, roughly 3.3% of them singletons. The sample was CD4+ T cells sorted from PBMCs, taken 10 days after the yellow fever booster vaccination. These receptor sequences come from a man aged 18 to 29 who received the YFV17D yellow fever vaccine.

The CDR3 sequence: CASSYTNTYEQYF. DNA of the CDR3: TGTGCCAGCAGTTACACCAACACCTACGAGCAGTACTTC. The V gene is TRBV6-2 or TRBV6-3, the J gene TRBJ2-7, with D hard to call. Between the trimmed V and J ends, which lost 2 bases and 2 bases, there was a span of 7 bases. Germline lookup yields CDR1 MNHEY and CDR2 SVGEGT. This CDR3 is built from 13 residues.

The chain recombines TRBV20-1 with TRBJ1-2; D is possibly TRBD1 (5 bases). The CDR3 runs 13 residues. Trimming shortened V by 1 base and J by 8 bases, and 14 bases separated the two germline ends. Germline values: CDR1 DFQATT, CDR2 SNEGSKA (reference sequence). The CDR3 nucleotides read TGCAGTGCTAGAGGAGAAAGGGGTAAAGGCTACACCTTC. Translation: CSARGERGKGYTF.

At least ten counts were recorded for this clonotype. V and J are TRBV7-6 and TRBJ2-3, with TRBD2 identical over 16 bases. The CDR3 totals 19 residues. With 4 bases clipped from V and 6 bases from J, the junction kept 13 bases outside the gene matches. Per germline, CDR1 SGHVS and CDR2 FNYEAQ. This chain's CDR3 is CASSSGPGTSGGAWDTQYF. Written as DNA, the CDR3 is TGTGCCAGCAGCTCCGGTCCCGGGACTAGCGGGGGGGCTTGGGATACGCAGTATTTT.

This clonotype was counted between two and nine times. The CDR3 is CASSDEGYGYTF. In nucleotides, the CDR3 is TGTGCCAGCAGTGATGAAGGCTATGGCTACACCTTC. The V and J genes are TRBV6-1 and TRBJ1-2; D unresolved. V was pared by 3 bases and J by 4 bases, with 6 bases between. This CDR3 contains 12 residues. Germline loops: CDR1 MNHNS, CDR2 SASEGT.

The V gene is TRBV9, the J gene TRBJ1-2, with TRBD1 as a possible D gene (6 bases). Trimming removed 2 bases at V and 5 bases at J, with 13 bases between. Germline V gene sequence: CDR1 SGDLS, CDR2 YYNGEE. The CDR3 length is 14 residues. CDR3 nucleotides: TGTGCCAGCAGCGTCACCGGGACAAATTATGGCTACACCTTC. Its translation is CASSVTGTNYGYTF.

This clonotype was picked up many times. This chain joins TRBV11-2 and TRBJ2-7; D may be TRBD1 (6 bases). Germline loops: CDR1 SGHAT, CDR2 FQNNGV. This CDR3 is built from 14 residues. V gave up 5 bases and J gave up 0 bases, with 11 bases separating them. The CDR3 DNA is TGTGCCAGCAGCCCCGGACAGAGCTCCTACGAGCAGTACTTC. It encodes CASSPGQSSYEQYF. Based on the CDR3 plus reference TRBV11-2 and TRBJ2-7, the full variable domain is EAGVAQSPRYKIIEKRQSVAFWCNPISGHATLYWYQQILGQGPKLLIQFQNNGVVDDSQLPKDRFSAERLKGVDSTLKIQPAKLEDSAVYLCASSPGQSSYEQYFGPGTRLTVT.

This clonotype was counted between two and nine times. This sequence joins TRBV12-3 or TRBV12-4 and TRBJ1-2, with D possibly matching TRBD1 (5 bases). Trimming removed 5 bases from V and 4 bases from J, with 14 bases in between. The CDR3 has 14 amino acids. Here the CDR3 DNA reads TGTGCCAGCAGTGTAGGGGTGAGGAGCTATGGCTACACCTTC. Protein product: CASSVGVRSYGYTF.

The chain combines TRBV11-2 with TRBJ2-5; the match to TRBD2 covers 11 bases. Germline V gives CDR1 SGHAT, CDR2 FQNNGV. This CDR3 contains 15 residues. V trimming: 3 bases; J trimming: 6 bases; junction bases outside the gene matches: 6. The CDR3 bases are TGTGCCAGCAGCTTGTTAGCGGGGGGGTCCAAGACCCAGTACTTC. Translated: CASSLLAGGSKTQYF.

This clonotype was seen at least ten times. This chain joins TRBV18 and TRBJ2-3; TRBD2 matches at 8 bases. CDR1 and CDR2 (germline): KGHSH, LQKENI. This CDR3 comprises 16 residues. With V trimmed by 3 bases and J by 0 bases, 5 bases remained unmatched. CDR3 coding DNA: TGTGCCAGCTCACCCGTGGCGGGGGGTAGCACAGATACGCAGTATTTT. It is translated as CASSPVAGGSTDTQYF.

This clonotype was recorded a few times. The chain joins TRBV20-1 to TRBJ2-3; no firm D call. Germline assignment: CDR1 DFQATT and CDR2 SNEGSKA (reference sequence). The CDR3 has 13 amino acids. V gave up 5 bases and J gave up 5 bases, with 14 bases separating them. Here the CDR3 DNA reads TGCAGTGCTTTCATCTCCGAGGAAGATACGCAGTATTTT. Protein product: CSAFISEEDTQYF.

This clonotype was recorded at least ten times. The chain employs TRBV18 and TRBJ2-7; D perhaps matches TRBD2 (7 bases). Germline CDR1 reads KGHSH; CDR2 reads LQKENI. V was pared by 2 bases and J by 5 bases, with 19 bases between. CDR3 length: 16 residues. CDR3: CASSPGVGRGGDEQYF. As DNA, the CDR3 is TGTGCCAGCTCACCAGGTGTCGGAAGGGGGGGAGACGAGCAGTACTTC.

In its sample, this clonotype was seen many times. This sequence joins TRBV10-3 and TRBJ1-4, with D hard to call. Germline V CDR1 and CDR2: ENHRY, SYGVKD. V was trimmed by 0 bases and J by 1 base, leaving 6 bases between them. CDR3 length equals 15 residues. CDR3 in amino acids: CAISESSGTNEKLFF. The CDR3 DNA follows: TGTGCCATCAGTGAGTCGAGTGGAACTAATGAAAAACTGTTTTTT.

This clonotype showed up many times. The chain joins TRBV6-1 to TRBJ2-3, with a weak D call TRBD2 (6 bases). Deletions cut 6 bases from V and 4 bases from J, with 14 bases between. The V gene's germline CDR1 is MNHNS and CDR2 SASEGT. The CDR3 extends over 14 amino acids. The CDR3 spells CASRWTNRADTQYF. The CDR3 region has the DNA TGTGCCAGCAGGTGGACTAACCGCGCAGATACGCAGTATTTT.

This clonotype was detected ten times or more. The rearrangement joins TRBV7-8 to TRBJ1-1; perhaps TRBD1 as D (5 bases). V was trimmed by 6 bases and J by 1 base, leaving 21 bases between them. The CDR3 totals 17 residues. Germline values: CDR1 SGHVS, CDR2 FQNEAQ. The CDR3 is CASRKNLFWGRNTEAFF. DNA of the CDR3: TGTGCCAGCAGGAAAAACCTCTTTTGGGGCCGGAACACTGAAGCTTTCTTT.

This clonotype was seen a few times. CDR3: CASSLAPGAGEQFF. The CDR3 nucleotides are TGCGCCAGCAGCTTGGCCCCCGGGGCAGGAGAGCAGTTCTTC. J is TRBJ2-1 and V is TRBV5-1; possibly TRBD1 or TRBD2 for D (5 bases each). V lost 0 bases to trimming and J lost 10 bases, with 14 bases between them. This CDR3 is built from 14 residues. Germline V gene sequence: CDR1 SGHRS, CDR2 YFSETQ.

V is TRBV5-1 and J is TRBJ2-5; D call uncertain. V was clipped by 1 base and J by 7 bases, with 14 bases between them. Germline V lookup: CDR1 SGHRS, CDR2 YFSETQ. The CDR3 runs 14 residues. CDR3 sequence (DNA): TGCGCCAGCAGCTTGAGTTTTGAACTATCGACCCAGTACTTC. Its protein is CASSLSFELSTQYF.

This clonotype was observed many times. CDR3 sequence: CASSSPTTGRYPYNEQFF. The DNA of the CDR3 is TGTGCCAGCAGTTCCCCAACGACCGGGCGGTACCCGTACAATGAGCAGTTCTTC. V is TRBV12-3 or TRBV12-4 and J is TRBJ2-1; D not resolved. With 4 bases removed from V and 4 bases from J, the gap between germline ends came to 23 bases. The CDR3 totals 18 residues.